A selection of T cell receptor beta chains follows, all from one sample in a study of blood T cell repertoires in COVID-19. This table comes from immunoSEQ multiplex PCR, and its TCRdb copy is limited to in-frame clones, with some not included. The sample has 250,000 to 350,000 clones; about four fifths are singletons. Sequencing was done on a sample of peripheral blood. The receptor source for this set is a person aged 70 to 85 with COVID-19, enrolled during active disease. Both conserved end residues are part of each CDR3. The D gene is left open where the match is weak. Size values are once, few and many counts, or a class for expanded clones, and some rows have none.

NA	TRBV19	TRBD1	20	TRBJ1-2	TGTGCCAGTAGTACACGTCCCGGGACAGGGGGCGCCAACACTCTCTATGGCTACACCTTC	CASSTRPGTGGANTLYGYTF
NA	TRBV5-1	NA	14	TRBJ2-5	TGCGCCAGCAGCCCGGGACTCGCAAGGGAGACCCAGTACTTC	CASSPGLARETQYF
few	TRBV5-1	TRBD1	16	TRBJ1-6	TGCGCCAGCAGCCCGGAGCCCCTAACAGGGGATTCACCCCTCCACTTT	CASSPEPLTGDSPLHF
NA	TRBV7-6	NA	15	TRBJ2-6	TGTGCCAGCAGCCCCGGGAACTCTGGGGCCAACGTCCTGACTTTC	CASSPGNSGANVLTF
NA	TRBV2	NA	14	TRBJ1-6	TGTGCCAGCAACCCGAGCTCCTATAATTCACCCCTCCACTTT	CASNPSSYNSPLHF
NA	TRBV28	TRBD1	14	TRBJ1-5	TGTGCCAGCAGGTCCCGGGACAGGTCTCAGCCCCAGCATTTT	CASRSRDRSQPQHF
NA	TRBV7-9	TRBD1	14	TRBJ2-3	TGTGCCAGCACACCGGGACAGGGTTTGGATACGCAGTATTTT	CASTPGQGLDTQYF
NA	TRBV19	NA	13	TRBJ1-1	TGTGCCAGTAGTAGCGGGCAGAACACTGAAGCTTTCTTT	CASSSGQNTEAFF
NA	TRBV30	NA	16	TRBJ1-2	TGTGCCTGGAGTGTAATGGGGGGGGCACGTAACTATGGCTACACCTTC	CAWSVMGGARNYGYTF
NA	TRBV5-4	TRBD1	13	TRBJ2-2	TGTGCCAGCAGCTCGGACAGGGTGGGGGAGCTGTTTTTT	CASSSDRVGELFF
NA	TRBV6-5	NA	14	TRBJ2-2	TGTGCCAGCGGATGGACAGCGAACACCGGGGAGCTGTTTTTT	CASGWTANTGELFF
NA	TRBV29-1	TRBD2	14	TRBJ2-1	TGCAGCGCGACTAGCGGGGGGGCGATCAATGAGCAGTTCTTC	CSATSGGAINEQFF
NA	TRBV7-2	NA	13	TRBJ1-6	TGTGCCAGCAGCCCCCAATCAGGGTCACCCCTCCACTTT	CASSPQSGSPLHF
NA	TRBV19	TRBD2	16	TRBJ2-7	TGTGCCAGTAGTAGAACCGGGGAGGGGCTAGGAGACGAGCAGTACTTC	CASSRTGEGLGDEQYF
NA	TRBV6-5	NA	12	TRBJ2-7	TGTGCCAGCAGGGGCACTAGCCACGAGCAGTACTTC	CASRGTSHEQYF
NA	TRBV7-8	NA	13	TRBJ2-7	TGTGCCAGCAGCTCACCGGGACACCCCGAGCAGTACTTC	CASSSPGHPEQYF
NA	TRBV3-1/TRBV3-2	NA	14	TRBJ2-5	TGTGCCAGCAGCCAAGGGACTACAAAAGAGACCCAGTACTTC	CASSQGTTKETQYF
NA	TRBV7-6	NA	13	TRBJ1-1	TGTGCCAGCAGCTTATTTACAGGCCGAGAAGCTTTCTTT	CASSLFTGREAFF
NA	TRBV5-5	TRBD1	14	TRBJ1-2	TGTGCCAGCAGTCCGGGACAGAGCAACTATGGCTACACCTTC	CASSPGQSNYGYTF
NA	TRBV5-4	NA	15	TRBJ2-5	TGTGCCAGCAGCTTGGAACCGGGGTGGGCAGAGACCCAGTACTTC	CASSLEPGWAETQYF
few	TRBV5-8	NA	14	TRBJ1-3	TGTGCCAGCAGCTGGAGACAGGCTGGAAACACCATATATTTT	CASSWRQAGNTIYF
NA	TRBV13	TRBD1	16	TRBJ2-7	TGTGCCAGCAGCCACGGACAGGGGGCTTTCGCCTACGAGCAGTACTTC	CASSHGQGAFAYEQYF
NA	TRBV24-1	NA	12	TRBJ2-1	TGTGCCACCAGAGGACTCCGTAATGAGCAGTTCTTC	CATRGLRNEQFF
NA	TRBV7-6	NA	16	TRBJ1-5	TGTGCCAGCAGCTTAGCAGCATCCTCGAGCAATCAGCCCCAGCATTTT	CASSLAASSSNQPQHF
NA	TRBV28	NA	13	TRBJ2-1	TGTGCCAGCAGTCCCCCGGTGTCGTTTGAGCAGTTCTTC	CASSPPVSFEQFF
NA	TRBV14	TRBD1	15	TRBJ1-4	TGTGCCAGCAGCCTACAGGGGGCAACTAATGAAAAACTGTTTTTT	CASSLQGATNEKLFF
NA	TRBV11-2	NA	13	TRBJ2-1	TGTGCCAGCAGTGCGAGGGTCCGTAATGAGCAGTTCTTC	CASSARVRNEQFF
NA	TRBV29-1	TRBD2	14	TRBJ2-7	TGCAGCGTTGTGCCCGGCGGGGGTGCGCGGGAGCAGTACTTC	CSVVPGGGAREQYF
NA	TRBV10-3	NA	17	TRBJ1-3	TGTGCCATCAGTAGAATCCCGGGACAAGTTATTGGAAACACCATATATTTT	CAISRIPGQVIGNTIYF
few	TRBV6-5	TRBD1	16	TRBJ1-1	TGTGCCAGCAGTTACTCGAGAACAGGGGGCTTGTTGCGTGCTTTCTTT	CASSYSRTGGLLRAFF
NA	TRBV4-2	NA	17	TRBJ1-3	TGTGCCAGCAGCCAAGTTTCAGGGGTCTACTCTGGAAACACCATATATTTT	CASSQVSGVYSGNTIYF
NA	TRBV7-3	NA	14	TRBJ1-1	TGTGCCAGCAGCCTCGGCGAGGTTAACACTGAAGCTTTCTTT	CASSLGEVNTEAFF
NA	TRBV9	TRBD1	15	TRBJ1-1	TGTGCCAGCAGCGTTAGTTGGACAGGGGGTATTGAAGCTTTCTTT	CASSVSWTGGIEAFF
NA	TRBV5-1	TRBD2	18	TRBJ2-5	TGCGCCAGCAGCTTGTCTAGCGGGAGAAGGTATACCACAGAGACCCAGTACTTC	CASSLSSGRRYTTETQYF
NA	TRBV9	TRBD2	16	TRBJ2-3	TGTGCCAGCAGCGTTGGCCGAGCGGGGAGTAGGGATACGCAGTATTTT	CASSVGRAGSRDTQYF
NA	TRBV9	NA	15	TRBJ1-5	TGTGCCAGCAGCGCGACAGGTTTCCCCAATCAGCCCCAGCATTTT	CASSATGFPNQPQHF
NA	TRBV20-1	NA	13	TRBJ1-2	TGCAGTGCTAGTCAGGACAGTTCCTATGGCTACACCTTC	CSASQDSSYGYTF
NA	TRBV10-3	NA	14	TRBJ2-2	TGTGCCATCATGGCAGACACGAACACCGGGGAGCTGTTTTTT	CAIMADTNTGELFF
few	TRBV19	TRBD1	17	TRBJ2-5	TGTGCCAGTAGTTCCACCTTTTCCGGGACAGGTACCGAGACCCAGTACTTC	CASSSTFSGTGTETQYF
few	TRBV14	TRBD1	15	TRBJ2-5	TGTGCCAGCAGCCAAGATATTACAGGGGCAGAGACCCAGTACTTC	CASSQDITGAETQYF
NA	TRBV3-1/TRBV3-2	TRBD1	14	TRBJ1-1	TGTGCCAGCAGGCAGGGACAGGGGAACACTGAAGCTTTCTTT	CASRQGQGNTEAFF
few	TRBV30	NA	15	TRBJ2-7	TGTGCCTGGAGTGTACGGGCAGGGGCCGTCCACGAGCAGTACTTC	CAWSVRAGAVHEQYF
NA	TRBV7-2	NA	14	TRBJ1-3	TGTGCCAGCTCTGGGGGCGCGAAAGGAAACACCATATATTTT	CASSGGAKGNTIYF
NA	TRBV6-4	NA	15	TRBJ2-3	TGTGCCAGCAGGCGAGATCCTGTACTCACAGATACGCAGTATTTT	CASRRDPVLTDTQYF
few	TRBV19	TRBD2	15	TRBJ2-2	TGTGCCAGTAAAGGGGCGGGAGAGCGCACCGGGGAGCTGTTTTTT	CASKGAGERTGELFF
NA	TRBV6-5	TRBD1	15	TRBJ1-1	TGTGCCAGCAAGACCACCGGGACAGCGAACACTGAAGCTTTCTTT	CASKTTGTANTEAFF
NA	TRBV5-8	NA	15	TRBJ2-2	TGTGCCAGCAGCTTGGGGCCCGTTTTAATCGGGGAGCTGTTTTTT	CASSLGPVLIGELFF
NA	TRBV3-1/TRBV3-2	TRBD1	16	TRBJ2-2	TGTGCCAGCAGCCTTGGGACAGGGTCGAGCACCGGGGAGCTGTTTTTT	CASSLGTGSSTGELFF
NA	TRBV5-1	TRBD1	16	TRBJ2-2	TGCGCCAGCAGCCCGGGGGACAGGGTCGTCACCGGGGAGCTGTTTTTT	CASSPGDRVVTGELFF
NA	TRBV24-1	TRBD1	15	TRBJ1-5	TGTGCCACCAGTGATACAGGGGTGAGCAATCAGCCCCAGCATTTT	CATSDTGVSNQPQHF